A selection of T cell receptor beta chains follows, all from one sample in a study of shared T cell receptors in the human thymus. Profiling relied on immunoSEQ multiplex PCR, and the TCRdb table lists in-frame clones only, not all of them. Altogether approximately 730,000 clones are present, 70% to 90% being singletons, with the ten largest covering more than 0.008%. These data were also filed under a second study, of human thymus T cells.

Material for sequencing was thymocytes. All receptors come from a girl younger than two with a congenital heart defect. Both conserved end residues are part of each CDR3. A D gene is named only where the DNA matches it firmly. A clone size is listed for some rows: how often the clone was seen (once, few, many), or a class if it is expanded.

once	TRBJ1-2	TRBV6-1	.	CASGQAPGGNGYTF	TGTGCCAGCGGCCAAGCCCCGGGGGGAAATGGCTACACCTTC
.	TRBJ2-1	TRBV27	TRBD2	CASRPAGVYNEQFF	TGTGCCAGCCGCCCGGCGGGGGTCTACAATGAGCAGTTCTTC
.	TRBJ1-3	TRBV10-3	.	CAISPGVISGNTIYF	TGTGCCATCAGTCCAGGGGTGATCTCTGGAAACACCATATATTTT
.	TRBJ2-7	TRBV5-4	.	CASSLERQPYEQYF	TGTGCCAGCAGCTTGGAGAGACAGCCCTACGAGCAGTACTTC
.	TRBJ1-4	TRBV7-8	.	CASSLRGPTNEKLFF	TGTGCCAGCAGCTTACGAGGTCCAACTAATGAAAAACTGTTTTTT
few	TRBJ1-2	TRBV4-3	TRBD1	CASSQESPGQGFNYGYTF	TGCGCCAGCAGCCAAGAATCCCCGGGACAGGGATTTAACTATGGCTACACCTTC
.	TRBJ2-7	TRBV19	TRBD1	CASSIGTGEANEQYF	TGTGCCAGTAGTATAGGGACAGGGGAAGCGAACGAGCAGTACTTC
.	TRBJ1-2	TRBV5-1	.	CASSPRGARGYTF	TGCGCCAGCAGCCCTCGGGGGGCACGTGGCTACACCTTC
.	TRBJ1-4	TRBV6-1	TRBD1	CASSAGQALTNEKLFF	TGTGCCAGCAGTGCGGGACAGGCTTTGACTAATGAAAAACTGTTTTTT
.	TRBJ2-7	TRBV5-6	TRBD1	CASSLGDRVRYEQYF	TGTGCCAGCAGCTTGGGGGACAGGGTTCGGTACGAGCAGTACTTC
.	TRBJ1-1	TRBV6-5	.	CASSYRGETTEAFF	TGTGCCAGCAGTTACCGCGGGGAGACCACTGAAGCTTTCTTT
once	TRBJ2-7	TRBV28	.	CASSFGQKGLYEQYF	TGTGCCAGCAGTTTCGGACAAAAGGGGCTGTACGAGCAGTACTTC
.	TRBJ1-2	TRBV27	.	CASSLGLFYGYTF	TGTGCCAGCAGTTTAGGACTGTTCTATGGCTACACCTTC
.	TRBJ1-4	TRBV11-2	.	CASSPVARGNEKLFF	TGTGCCAGCAGTCCCGTGGCGAGGGGGAATGAAAAACTGTTTTTT
.	TRBJ1-4	TRBV5-4	.	CASSLASGRREKLFF	TGTGCCAGCAGCTTGGCTTCGGGGAGGCGAGAAAAACTGTTTTTT
.	TRBJ1-1	TRBV9	TRBD1	CASSARQGAEDGTEAFF	TGTGCCAGCAGCGCCAGACAGGGCGCTGAGGATGGGACTGAAGCTTTCTTT
once	TRBJ1-2	TRBV11-2	TRBD1	CASSLRGQGARDGYTF	TGTGCCAGCAGCTTAAGGGGACAGGGGGCGAGGGATGGCTACACCTTC
.	TRBJ2-7	TRBV10-2	.	CASSELGGWPYEQYF	TGCGCCAGCAGTGAGTTGGGGGGATGGCCCTACGAGCAGTACTTC
.	TRBJ1-5	TRBV6-5	.	CASSYRSSNQPQHF	TGTGCCAGCAGTTACCGCAGTAGCAATCAGCCCCAGCATTTT
once	TRBJ1-2	TRBV19	.	CASSAGLREITYGYTF	TGTGCCAGTAGTGCAGGCCTCAGGGAAATCACCTATGGCTACACCTTC
few	TRBJ1-5	TRBV4-2	TRBD1	CASSQETGRNQPQHF	TGTGCCAGCAGCCAAGAGACAGGGCGCAATCAGCCCCAGCATTTT
.	TRBJ1-4	TRBV11-2	.	CASRPTATNEKLFF	TGTGCCAGCAGGCCCACAGCAACTAATGAAAAACTGTTTTTT
.	TRBJ1-2	TRBV5-3	.	CARSFNREHGYTF	TGTGCCAGAAGCTTCAACAGGGAGCATGGCTACACCTTC
once	TRBJ2-4	TRBV5-6	.	CASSDAGQLPVAKNIQYF	TGTGCCAGCAGCGACGCGGGACAGCTGCCCGTAGCCAAAAACATTCAGTACTTC
.	TRBJ1-6	TRBV13	.	CASSSIPGSSYNSPLHF	TGTGCCAGCAGCTCTATTCCAGGTAGCTCCTATAATTCACCCCTCCACTTT
.	TRBJ2-1	TRBV9	TRBD2	CASSVERLAGGLGNEQFF	TGTGCCAGCAGCGTTGAGAGGTTAGCGGGGGGTTTGGGCAATGAGCAGTTCTTC
.	TRBJ2-1	TRBV12-5	.	CASGLRSYNEQFF	TGTGCTAGTGGTTTGCGTAGCTACAATGAGCAGTTCTTC
.	TRBJ1-1	TRBV6-1	.	CASNFGGCVNTEAFF	TGTGCCAGCAACTTCGGGGGATGCGTGAACACTGAAGCTTTCTTT
few	TRBJ2-3	TRBV9	.	CASSVGWADTQYF	TGTGCCAGCAGCGTAGGGTGGGCGGATACGCAGTATTTT
.	TRBJ1-4	TRBV6-6	.	CASSRTNEKLFF	TGTGCCAGCAGTCGTACTAATGAAAAACTGTTTTTT
.	TRBJ1-2	TRBV11-2	TRBD1	CASSLGVGQGHYGYTF	TGTGCCAGCAGCTTAGGGGTCGGACAGGGTCACTATGGCTACACCTTC
.	TRBJ1-6	TRBV5-4	TRBD1	CASSLARDRRPFYNSPLHF	TGTGCCAGCAGCTTGGCACGGGACAGGAGACCGTTCTATAATTCACCCCTCCACTTT
.	TRBJ1-4	TRBV6-5	TRBD1	CASSYSYRGWREKLFF	TGTGCCAGCAGTTACTCGTACAGGGGTTGGAGAGAAAAACTGTTTTTT
.	TRBJ2-7	TRBV7-3	TRBD1	CASSWGDRFLYEQYF	TGTGCCAGCAGCTGGGGGGACAGGTTTCTCTACGAGCAGTACTTC
.	TRBJ2-7	TRBV7-9	.	CASSKDYSYEQYF	TGTGCCAGCAGCAAGGACTACTCCTACGAGCAGTACTTC
.	TRBJ2-7	TRBV14	TRBD2	CASSQAEVGLADYEQYF	TGTGCCAGCAGCCAAGCAGAAGTGGGACTAGCGGACTACGAGCAGTACTTC
.	TRBJ1-1	TRBV6-4	TRBD1	CASSFCRPTGTENTEAFF	TGTGCCAGCAGTTTTTGTCGACCTACCGGGACAGAGAACACTGAAGCTTTCTTT
.	TRBJ1-2	TRBV7-9	TRBD1	CASSSTGGGGYTF	TGTGCCAGCAGCTCGACAGGGGGCGGTGGCTACACCTTC
.	TRBJ1-1	TRBV11-2	.	CASSLEEYNTEAFF	TGTGCCAGCAGCTTAGAGGAGTATAACACTGAAGCTTTCTTT
.	TRBJ1-1	TRBV10-3	TRBD1	CAIRFGRGRDTEAFF	TGTGCCATCAGGTTTGGTAGGGGGCGCGACACTGAAGCTTTCTTT
.	TRBJ1-2	TRBV7-8	TRBD1	CASSLVYRIGTAANYGYTF	TGTGCCAGCAGCTTAGTTTATCGTATCGGGACAGCAGCTAACTATGGCTACACCTTC
.	TRBJ2-7	TRBV9	TRBD2	CASSVDGRVGEQYF	TGTGCCAGCAGCGTAGATGGGAGGGTGGGCGAGCAGTACTTC
once	TRBJ2-1	TRBV5-5	.	CASSLVVEVKPMMDEQFF	TGTGCCAGCAGCTTGGTGGTGGAGGTGAAACCTATGATGGATGAGCAGTTCTTC
.	TRBJ1-1	TRBV7-8	.	CASSLVGGPQEPNTEAFF	TGTGCCAGCAGCTTAGTGGGGGGGCCCCAAGAGCCGAACACTGAAGCTTTCTTT
.	TRBJ1-2	TRBV25-1	TRBD1	CASSEYWTGVDGYTF	TGTGCCAGCAGTGAATATTGGACAGGGGTGGATGGCTACACCTTC
.	TRBJ1-1	TRBV28	TRBD1	CASRTGTGDTEAFF	TGTGCCAGCAGGACCGGGACAGGGGACACTGAAGCTTTCTTT
.	TRBJ2-2	TRBV6-5	.	CASNDRLGNTGELFF	TGTGCCAGCAACGACAGGTTAGGGAACACCGGGGAGCTGTTTTTT
.	TRBJ1-2	TRBV19	.	CASRLRQETPNYGYTF	TGTGCCAGTAGACTAAGACAGGAGACACCTAACTATGGCTACACCTTC
.	TRBJ1-2	TRBV28	TRBD1	CASRPDRGLYNYGYTF	TGTGCCAGCAGACCTGACAGGGGGCTTTATAACTATGGCTACACCTTC
.	TRBJ2-5	TRBV7-6	.	CASSLVAFPNRTQYF	TGTGCCAGCAGCTTAGTTGCGTTCCCTAATAGGACCCAGTACTTC
.	TRBJ2-7	TRBV29-1	TRBD1	CSVEASGTGFINSYEQYF	TGCAGCGTTGAAGCATCCGGGACAGGGTTCATTAACTCCTACGAGCAGTACTTC
.	TRBJ2-7	TRBV19	TRBD2	CASRPTTSGFYEQYF	TGTGCCAGTAGACCCACGACTAGCGGCTTCTACGAGCAGTACTTC
.	TRBJ2-7	TRBV5-6	TRBD1	CASSLGDRGKNGDEQYF	TGTGCCAGCAGCTTGGGGGACAGGGGGAAGAATGGGGACGAGCAGTACTTC
.	TRBJ2-7	TRBV4-2	.	CASSLNGGPRGETYEQYF	TGTGCCAGCAGTTTAAACGGGGGGCCAAGGGGGGAAACCTACGAGCAGTACTTC
few	TRBJ2-1	TRBV7-9	.	CASSLPGPSYNEQFF	TGTGCCAGCAGCCTTCCGGGTCCTTCCTACAATGAGCAGTTCTTC
.	TRBJ1-2	TRBV28	.	CASSSTQGDGYTF	TGTGCCAGCAGTTCAACACAGGGAGACGGCTACACCTTC
.	TRBJ2-7	TRBV7-2	.	CASSFVVVGSSRYEQYF	TGTGCCAGCAGCTTTGTCGTAGTAGGGAGTAGTCGGTACGAGCAGTACTTC
.	TRBJ1-2	TRBV10-3	.	CAINPTEKANYGYTF	TGTGCCATCAACCCGACAGAGAAGGCTAACTATGGCTACACCTTC
.	TRBJ1-5	TRBV2	.	CASSEVPSPEGHQPQHF	TGTGCCAGCAGTGAGGTTCCGTCGCCGGAGGGTCATCAGCCCCAGCATTTT